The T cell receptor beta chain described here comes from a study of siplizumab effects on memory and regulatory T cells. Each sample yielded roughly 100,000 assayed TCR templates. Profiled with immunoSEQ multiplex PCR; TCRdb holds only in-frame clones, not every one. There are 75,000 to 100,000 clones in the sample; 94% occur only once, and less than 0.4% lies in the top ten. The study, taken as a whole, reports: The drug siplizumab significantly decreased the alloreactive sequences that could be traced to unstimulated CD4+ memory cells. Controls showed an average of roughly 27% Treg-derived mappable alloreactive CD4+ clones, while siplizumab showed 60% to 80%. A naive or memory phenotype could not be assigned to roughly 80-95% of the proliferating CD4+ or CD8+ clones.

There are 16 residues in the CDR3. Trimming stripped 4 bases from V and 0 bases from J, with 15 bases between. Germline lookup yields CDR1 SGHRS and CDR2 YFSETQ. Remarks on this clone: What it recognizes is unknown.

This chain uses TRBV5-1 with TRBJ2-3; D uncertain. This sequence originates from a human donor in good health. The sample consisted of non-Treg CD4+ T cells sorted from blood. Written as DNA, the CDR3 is TGCGCCAGCAGCCCCTCGACGGAACCTAGCACAGATACGCAGTATTTT. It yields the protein CASSPSTEPSTDTQYF.